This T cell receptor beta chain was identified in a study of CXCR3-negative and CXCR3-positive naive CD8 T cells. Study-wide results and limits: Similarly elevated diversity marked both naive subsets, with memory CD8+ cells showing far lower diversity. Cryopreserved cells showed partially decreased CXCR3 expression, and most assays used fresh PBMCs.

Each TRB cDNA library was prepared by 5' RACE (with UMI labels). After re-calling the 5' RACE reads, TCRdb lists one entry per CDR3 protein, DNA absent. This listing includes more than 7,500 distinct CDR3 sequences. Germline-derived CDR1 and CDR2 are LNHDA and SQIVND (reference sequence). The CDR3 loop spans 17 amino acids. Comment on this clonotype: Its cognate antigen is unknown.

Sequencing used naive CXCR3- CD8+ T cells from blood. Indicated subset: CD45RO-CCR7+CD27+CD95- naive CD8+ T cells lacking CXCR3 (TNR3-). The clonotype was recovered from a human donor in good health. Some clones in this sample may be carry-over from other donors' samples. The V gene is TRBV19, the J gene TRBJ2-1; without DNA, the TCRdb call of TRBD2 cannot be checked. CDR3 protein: CASSMLLGVAGNNEQFF. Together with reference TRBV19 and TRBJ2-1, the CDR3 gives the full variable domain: DGGITQSPKYLFRKEGQNVTLSCEQNLNHDAMYWYRQDPGQGLRLIYYSQIVNDFQKGDIAEGYSVSREKKESFPLTVTSAQKNPTAFYLCASSMLLGVAGNNEQFFGPGTRLTVL.